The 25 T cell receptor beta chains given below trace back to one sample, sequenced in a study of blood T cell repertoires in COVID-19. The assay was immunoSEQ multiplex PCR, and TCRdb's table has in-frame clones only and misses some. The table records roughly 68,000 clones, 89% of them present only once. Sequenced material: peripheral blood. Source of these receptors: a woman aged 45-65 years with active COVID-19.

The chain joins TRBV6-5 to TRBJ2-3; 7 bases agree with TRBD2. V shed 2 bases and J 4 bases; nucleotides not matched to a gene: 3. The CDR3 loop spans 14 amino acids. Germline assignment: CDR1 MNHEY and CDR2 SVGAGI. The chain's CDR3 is CASSYGLGADTQYF. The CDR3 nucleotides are TGTGCCAGCAGTTACGGACTAGGAGCAGATACGCAGTATTTT.

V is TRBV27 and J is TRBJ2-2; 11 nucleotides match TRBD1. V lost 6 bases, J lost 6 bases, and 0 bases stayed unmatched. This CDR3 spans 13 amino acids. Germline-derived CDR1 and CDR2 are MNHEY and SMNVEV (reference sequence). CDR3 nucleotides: TGTGCCAGCAGGGACAGGGGGCCCGGGGAGCTGTTTTTT. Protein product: CASRDRGPGELFF.

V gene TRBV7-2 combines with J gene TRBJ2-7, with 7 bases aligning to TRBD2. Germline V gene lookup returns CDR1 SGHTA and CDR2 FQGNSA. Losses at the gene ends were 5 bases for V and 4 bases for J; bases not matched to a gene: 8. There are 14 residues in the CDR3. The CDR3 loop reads CASSPGGVEYEQYF. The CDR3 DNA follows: TGTGCCAGCAGCCCTGGGGGGGTAGAATACGAGCAGTACTTC.

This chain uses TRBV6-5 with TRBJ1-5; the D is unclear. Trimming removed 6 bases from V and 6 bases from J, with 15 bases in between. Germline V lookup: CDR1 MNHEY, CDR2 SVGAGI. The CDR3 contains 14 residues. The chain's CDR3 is CASSVGVLGQPQHF. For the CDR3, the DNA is TGTGCCAGCAGCGTCGGAGTCTTGGGTCAGCCCCAGCATTTT.

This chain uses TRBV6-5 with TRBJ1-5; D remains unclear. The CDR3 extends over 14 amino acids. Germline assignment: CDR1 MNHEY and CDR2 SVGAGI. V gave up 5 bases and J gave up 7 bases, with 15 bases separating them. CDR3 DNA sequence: TGTGCCAGCAGTCCCCTGGCCGCACGCCAGCCCCAGCATTTT. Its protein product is CASSPLAARQPQHF.

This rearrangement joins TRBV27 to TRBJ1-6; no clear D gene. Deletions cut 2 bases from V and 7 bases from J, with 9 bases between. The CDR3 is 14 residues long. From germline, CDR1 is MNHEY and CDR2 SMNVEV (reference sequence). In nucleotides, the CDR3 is TGTGCCAGCAGTTTAGGGCAGTTGAATTCACCCCTCCACTTT. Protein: CASSLGQLNSPLHF.

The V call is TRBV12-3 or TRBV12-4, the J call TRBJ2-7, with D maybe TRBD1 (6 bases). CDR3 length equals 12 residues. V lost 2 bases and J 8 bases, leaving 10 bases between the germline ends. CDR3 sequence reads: CASSLTRDKQYF. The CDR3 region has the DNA TGTGCCAGCAGTTTAACCCGGGACAAGCAGTACTTC.

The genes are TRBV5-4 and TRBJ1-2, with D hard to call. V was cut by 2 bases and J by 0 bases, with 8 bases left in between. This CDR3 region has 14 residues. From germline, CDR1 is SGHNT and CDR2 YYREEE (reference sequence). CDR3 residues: CASSFEGANYGYTF. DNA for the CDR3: TGTGCCAGCAGCTTTGAGGGAGCTAACTATGGCTACACCTTC.

CDR3 in amino acids: CASSLASLAGGLGELFF. In DNA, the CDR3 is TGCGCCAGCAGCTTGGCCAGTCTAGCGGGAGGCCTTGGGGAGCTGTTTTTT. This chain joins TRBV5-1 and TRBJ2-2; 11 bases map to TRBD2. The CDR3 covers 17 residues. The germline gives CDR1 SGHRS, CDR2 YFSETQ. V shed 0 bases, J shed 8 bases, and the junction held 9 bases outside the gene matches.

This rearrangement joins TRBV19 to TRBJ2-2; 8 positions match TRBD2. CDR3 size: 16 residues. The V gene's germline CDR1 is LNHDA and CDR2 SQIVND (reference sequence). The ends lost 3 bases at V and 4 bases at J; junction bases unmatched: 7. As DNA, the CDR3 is TGTGCCAGTAGTATTCAGCGGGAGTGGAGCACCGGGGAGCTGTTTTTT. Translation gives CASSIQREWSTGELFF.

In DNA, the CDR3 is TGTGCCAGCAGTTTAGCAGGGCTCACGGACGGAAACACCATATATTTT. This codes for CASSLAGLTDGNTIYF. The V gene is TRBV28, the J gene TRBJ1-3; D possibly corresponds to TRBD1 (5 bases). In germline, CDR1 is MDHEN, CDR2 SYDVKM. Trimming cost V 2 bases and J 4 bases, with 15 bases left between them. This CDR3 comprises 16 residues.

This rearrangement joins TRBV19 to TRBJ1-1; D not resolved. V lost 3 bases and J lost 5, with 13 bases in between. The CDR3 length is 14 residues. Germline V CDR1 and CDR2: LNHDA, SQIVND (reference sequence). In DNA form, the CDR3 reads TGTGCCAGTAGTATCGAGGGCCTGGGGACTGAAGCTTTCTTT. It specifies CASSIEGLGTEAFF.

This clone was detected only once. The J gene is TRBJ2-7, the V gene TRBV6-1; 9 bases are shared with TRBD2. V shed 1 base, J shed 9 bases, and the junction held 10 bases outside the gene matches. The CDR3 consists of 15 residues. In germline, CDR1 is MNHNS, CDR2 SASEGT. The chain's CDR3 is CASSEVNSGSLRQYF. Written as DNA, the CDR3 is TGTGCCAGCAGTGAAGTTAATAGCGGGAGTCTTAGGCAGTACTTC.

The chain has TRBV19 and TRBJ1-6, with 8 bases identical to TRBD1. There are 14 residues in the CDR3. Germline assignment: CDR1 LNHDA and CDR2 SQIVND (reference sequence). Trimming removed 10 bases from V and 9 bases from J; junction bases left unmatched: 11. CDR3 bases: TGTGCCACGGATGACAGGGGCAAAGGTTCACCCCTCCACTTT. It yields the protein CATDDRGKGSPLHF. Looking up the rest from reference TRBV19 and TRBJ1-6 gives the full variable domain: DGGITQSPKYLFRKEGQNVTLSCEQNLNHDAMYWYRQDPGQGLRLIYYSQIVNDFQKGDIAEGYSVSREKKESFPLTVTSAQKNPTAFYLCATDDRGKGSPLHFGNGTRLTVT.

CDR3 sequence: CASSQTIGGDYGYTF. CDR3 DNA sequence: TGTGCCAGCAGCCAGACAATCGGGGGGGACTATGGCTACACCTTC. This chain connects TRBV3-1 (or the pseudogene TRBV3-2) to TRBJ1-2; a weak D match, TRBD1 (5 bases). The V and J ends lost 3 bases and 3 bases respectively, with 14 bases between them. Germline CDR1 and CDR2: LGHDT and YNNKEL (reference sequence). The CDR3 totals 15 residues.

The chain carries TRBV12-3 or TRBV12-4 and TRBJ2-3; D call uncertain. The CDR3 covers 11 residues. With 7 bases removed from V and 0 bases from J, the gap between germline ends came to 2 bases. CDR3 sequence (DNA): TGTGCCAGCACTAGCACAGATACGCAGTATTTT. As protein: CASTSTDTQYF.

DNA of the CDR3: TGTGCCAGCAGCCAAGTCGAATGGGGAGGGACTGAAGCTTTCTTT. This encodes CASSQVEWGGTEAFF. This chain connects TRBV3-1 (or the pseudogene TRBV3-2) to TRBJ1-1; D call uncertain. This CDR3 is 15 amino acids long. V was pared by 1 base and J by 5 bases, with 14 bases between. Germline V gives CDR1 LGHDT, CDR2 YNNKEL (reference sequence).

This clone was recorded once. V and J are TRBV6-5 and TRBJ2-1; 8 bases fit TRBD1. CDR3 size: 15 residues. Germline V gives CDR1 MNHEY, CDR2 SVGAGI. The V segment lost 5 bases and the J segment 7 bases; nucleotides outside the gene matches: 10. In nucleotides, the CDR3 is TGTGCCAGCAGTACTGGGACAGGACGGGGGAATGAGCAGTTCTTC. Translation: CASSTGTGRGNEQFF.

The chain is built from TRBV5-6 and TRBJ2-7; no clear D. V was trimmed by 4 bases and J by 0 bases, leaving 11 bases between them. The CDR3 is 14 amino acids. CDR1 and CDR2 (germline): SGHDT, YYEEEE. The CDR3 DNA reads TGTGCCAGCAGCCTCCTGCAGGTCTCCTACGAGCAGTACTTC. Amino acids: CASSLLQVSYEQYF. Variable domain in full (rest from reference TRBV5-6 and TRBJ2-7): DAGVTQSPTHLIKTRGQQVTLRCSPKSGHDTVSWYQQALGQGPQFIFQYYEEEERQRGNFPDRFSGHQFPNYSSELNVNALLLGDSALYLCASSLLQVSYEQYFGPGTRLTVT.

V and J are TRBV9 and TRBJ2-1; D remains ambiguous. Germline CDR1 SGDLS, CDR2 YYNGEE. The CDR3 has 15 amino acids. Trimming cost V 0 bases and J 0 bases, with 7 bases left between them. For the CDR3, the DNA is TGTGCCAGCAGCGTAGCGATGAGCTCCTACAATGAGCAGTTCTTC. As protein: CASSVAMSSYNEQFF.

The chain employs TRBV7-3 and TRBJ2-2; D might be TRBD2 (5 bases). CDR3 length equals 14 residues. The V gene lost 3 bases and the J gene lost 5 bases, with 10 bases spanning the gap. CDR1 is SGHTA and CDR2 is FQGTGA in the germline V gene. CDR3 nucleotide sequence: TGTGCCAGCAGCTTGCGGGTTGCAACCGGGGAGCTGTTTTTT. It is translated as CASSLRVATGELFF.

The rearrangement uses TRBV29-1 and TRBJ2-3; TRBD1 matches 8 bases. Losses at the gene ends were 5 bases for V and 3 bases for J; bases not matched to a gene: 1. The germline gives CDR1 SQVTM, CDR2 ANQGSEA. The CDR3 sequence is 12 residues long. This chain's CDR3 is CSVRTGTDTQYF. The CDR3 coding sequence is TGCAGCGTTCGGACAGGGACAGATACGCAGTATTTT.

This chain's CDR3 is CATSSQREGGNEQFF. CDR3 bases: TGTGCCACCAGCAGCCAGCGGGAGGGTGGCAATGAGCAGTTCTTC. The genes are TRBV15 and TRBJ2-1, with 10 nucleotides matching TRBD2. The CDR3 has 15 residues. Germline assignment: CDR1 LNHNV and CDR2 YYDKDF (reference sequence). The V gene end was trimmed by 3 bases and the J gene end by 6 bases; junction bases not matched to a gene: 5.

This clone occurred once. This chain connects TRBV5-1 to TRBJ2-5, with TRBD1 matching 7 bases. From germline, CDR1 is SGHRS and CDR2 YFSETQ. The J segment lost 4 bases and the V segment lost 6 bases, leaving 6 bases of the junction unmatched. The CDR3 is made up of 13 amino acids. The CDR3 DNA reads TGCGCCAGCACGAGAGGGGGCCTAGAGACCCAGTACTTC. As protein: CASTRGGLETQYF.

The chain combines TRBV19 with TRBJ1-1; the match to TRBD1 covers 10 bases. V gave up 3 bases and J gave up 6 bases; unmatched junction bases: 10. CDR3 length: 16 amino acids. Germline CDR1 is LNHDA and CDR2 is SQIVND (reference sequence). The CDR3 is CASSMGDRGGGAEAFF. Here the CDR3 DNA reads TGTGCCAGTAGTATGGGGGACAGGGGAGGAGGCGCTGAAGCTTTCTTT.